Presented here are 29 T cell receptor beta chains from one specimen sequenced in a study of CD8+ T cells in alopecia areata. RNA, once extracted, was reverse transcribed into cDNA for use as the sequencing template. Some clones are missing from TCRdb's copy, which holds only in-frame ones; the method was immunoSEQ multiplex PCR. The repertoire consists of 250,000 to 300,000 clones, with 55% to 75% occurring once and the leading ten covering about 1.8%. Treatment indicated: oral pan-JAK inhibitor, 5-10 mg twice daily. The starting material was CD4+ T cells sorted from blood, obtained at week 24, from a patient treated with tofacitinib. The source of these receptors is a human donor with alopecia areata.

The chain couples TRBV4-2 to TRBJ2-5, with 11 bases lining up with TRBD2. Germline values: CDR1 LGHNA, CDR2 YNFKEQ. The junction had 19 bases not matched to a gene; V was cut back by 0 bases and J by 10 bases. The CDR3 has 19 amino acids. The chain's CDR3 is CASSQDLAGGTRGGGNQYF. CDR3 DNA sequence: TGTGCCAGCAGCCAAGACCTAGCGGGGGGCACGCGGGGCGGCGGGAACCAGTACTTC.

The chain links TRBV11-2 to TRBJ1-2, with D unclear. CDR1 is SGHAT and CDR2 is FQNNGV in the germline V gene. The CDR3 sequence is 13 residues long. Trimming left V 3 bases short and J 3 bases short, with 8 bases between. The CDR3 DNA reads TGTGCCAGCAGCTTGGGCGGAGACTATGGCTACACCTTC. Translating it yields CASSLGGDYGYTF.

The gene calls are TRBV7-2 and TRBJ2-4; possibly TRBD2 for D (5 bases). This CDR3 region has 13 residues. With 3 bases removed from V and 11 bases from J, the gap between germline ends came to 14 bases. Per germline, CDR1 SGHTA and CDR2 FQGNSA. In DNA form, the CDR3 reads TGTGCCAGCAGCTTCTCCGGAGGCCAGGTTCAGTACTTC. This gives the protein CASSFSGGQVQYF.

The chain carries TRBV7-2 and TRBJ2-7; D not certain. The CDR3 is 14 residues long. Germline CDR1 SGHTA, CDR2 FQGNSA. Trimming left V 5 bases short and J 2 bases short, with 13 bases between. The CDR3 bases are TGTGCCAGCAGCCTCCCCGGCAGGACCTACGAGCAGTACTTC. This translates into CASSLPGRTYEQYF.

This chain uses TRBV6-5 with TRBJ1-1; 9 positions agree with TRBD1. The trim removed 7 bases at V and 5 bases at J, leaving 8 bases unmatched. The germline V gene has CDR1 MNHEY and CDR2 SVGAGI. The CDR3 extends over 14 amino acids. CDR3 sequence reads: CASNKNRGRTEAFF. As DNA, the CDR3 is TGTGCCAGCAATAAAAACAGGGGGCGAACTGAAGCTTTCTTT.

This clone was seen more than once but under ten times. V usage is TRBV9 and J usage is TRBJ2-1; no definite D call. The CDR3 covers 14 residues. V lost 2 bases and J 1 base, leaving 7 bases between the germline ends. Per the germline V gene, CDR1 is SGDLS and CDR2 is YYNGEE. The CDR3 loop is CASSVIESYNEQFF. The CDR3 bases are TGTGCCAGCAGCGTGATAGAATCCTACAATGAGCAGTTCTTC.

This clone was seen a few times. The chain recombines TRBV7-2 with TRBJ2-5, with 12 bases matching TRBD2. The length of the CDR3 is 16 residues. The trim removed 4 bases at V and 4 bases at J, leaving 7 bases unmatched. Germline V gene sequence: CDR1 SGHTA, CDR2 FQGNSA. In DNA form, the CDR3 reads TGTGCCAGCAGCTCTCCTCCGGGACTAGCGGGAGAGACCCAGTACTTC. Its protein is CASSSPPGLAGETQYF.

V gene TRBV5-1 combines with J gene TRBJ1-2; D gene ambiguous. The V gene's germline CDR1 is SGHRS and CDR2 YFSETQ. The CDR3 consists of 13 residues. V lost 0 bases to trimming and J lost 13 bases, with 16 bases between them. The CDR3 nucleotides are TGCGCCAGCAGCTTGGACGACTCCACGGGGTTCACCTTC. Protein: CASSLDDSTGFTF.

The CDR3 here is CASRYSGTGGTGELFF. Here the CDR3 DNA reads TGCGCCAGCAGATATTCCGGGACAGGGGGGACCGGGGAGCTGTTTTTT. This chain uses TRBV5-1 with TRBJ2-2; TRBD1 matches at 11 bases. The CDR3 has 16 amino acids. V lost 5 bases and J lost 5; bases outside the gene matches: 8. CDR1 and CDR2 (germline): SGHRS, YFSETQ.

V and J are TRBV7-6 and TRBJ2-5; 7 bases match TRBD2. The CDR3 covers 15 residues. Trimming at V came to 5 bases and at J to 2 bases, leaving 8 bases not matched to a gene. CDR1 is SGHVS and CDR2 is FNYEAQ in the germline V gene. CDR3 sequence reads: CASSPPWGGQETQYF. The DNA for the CDR3 is TGTGCCAGCAGCCCTCCCTGGGGGGGGCAAGAGACCCAGTACTTC. The full variable domain, completed using reference TRBV7-6 and TRBJ2-5, is GAGVSQSPRYKVTKRGQDVALRCDPISGHVSLYWYRQALGQGPEFLTYFNYEAQQDKSGLPNDRFSAERPEGSISTLTIQRTEQRDSAMYRCASSPPWGGQETQYFGPGTRLLVL.

The chain combines TRBV5-1 with TRBJ2-3, with unresolved D. The CDR3 runs to 14 residues. V lost 1 base, J lost 0 bases, and 6 bases lay in between. CDR1 is SGHRS, CDR2 YFSETQ, per germline. This CDR3 is CASSLFLSTDTQYF. In DNA form, the CDR3 reads TGCGCCAGCAGCTTGTTTCTGAGCACAGATACGCAGTATTTT.

The rearrangement joins TRBV15 to TRBJ1-2; perhaps TRBD1 as D (5 bases). Per germline, CDR1 LNHNV and CDR2 YYDKDF (reference sequence). V shed 3 bases and J shed 5 bases, with 13 bases lying between them. The CDR3 runs 14 residues. The CDR3 region has the DNA TGTGCCACCAGCAGTCCGGGACGGTCTTATGGCTACACCTTC. Translated: CATSSPGRSYGYTF.

The chain has TRBV10-3 and TRBJ1-2; 7 bases match TRBD1. This CDR3 spans 13 amino acids. Losses at the gene ends were 9 bases for V and 6 bases for J; bases not matched to a gene: 10. Germline V gives CDR1 ENHRY, CDR2 SYGVKD. CDR3 loop: CAIGSGTEDGYTF. CDR3 bases: TGTGCCATAGGTTCCGGGACAGAGGATGGCTACACCTTC.

This rearrangement joins TRBV30 to TRBJ1-1; D is uncertain. This CDR3 comprises 14 residues. Trimming cost V 1 base and J 3 bases, with 12 bases left between them. Germline V CDR1 and CDR2: GTSNPN, SVGIG (reference sequence). The CDR3 loop reads CAWSGGVTDTEAFF. CDR3 DNA sequence: TGTGCCTGGAGTGGCGGGGTTACCGACACTGAAGCTTTCTTT.

As DNA, the CDR3 is TGCAGCGTTGAAAGGATCTTAGCCAAAAACATTCAGTACTTC. Amino acids: CSVERILAKNIQYF. The chain links TRBV29-1 to TRBJ2-4; D not certain. V was pared by 2 bases and J by 0 bases, with 8 bases between. Germline V gene lookup returns CDR1 SQVTM and CDR2 ANQGSEA. The CDR3 runs 14 residues.

V usage is TRBV5-4 and J usage is TRBJ2-3, with D unclear. Germline assignment: CDR1 SGHNT and CDR2 YYREEE (reference sequence). This CDR3 has 13 residues. Trimming stripped 4 bases from V and 1 base from J, with 7 bases between. CDR3 nucleotides: TGTGCCAGCAGCCCCTCCCGCACAGATACGCAGTATTTT. It yields the protein CASSPSRTDTQYF.

V is TRBV5-6 and J is TRBJ1-4; no clear D. The CDR3 runs to 17 residues. Germline CDR1 is SGHDT and CDR2 is YYEEEE. V lost 1 base and J 3 bases, leaving 16 bases between the germline ends. Here the CDR3 DNA reads TGTGCCAGCAGCTTGCGTCCAGGCTGGACTCCTAATGAAAAACTGTTTTTT. It encodes CASSLRPGWTPNEKLFF.

The sample holds a few counts of this clone. The sample holds other DNA sequences that translate to the same CDR3. V gene TRBV7-9 combines with J gene TRBJ1-6, with 9 bases fitting TRBD1. This CDR3 has 14 amino acids. V shed 6 bases, J shed 7 bases, and the junction held 4 bases outside the gene matches. CDR1 and CDR2 from the germline V gene are SEHNR and FQNEAQ (reference sequence). The CDR3 protein is CASSSGQGNSPLHF. DNA for the CDR3: TGTGCCAGCAGTTCGGGACAGGGCAATTCACCCCTCCACTTT.

The V gene is TRBV6-5, the J gene TRBJ1-1, with D perhaps matching TRBD1 (5 bases). This CDR3 is 14 amino acids long. Germline assignment: CDR1 MNHEY and CDR2 SVGAGI. V lost 6 bases, J lost 1 base, and 12 bases lay in between. The CDR3: CASSHWTPNTEAFF. Here the CDR3 DNA reads TGTGCCAGCAGCCACTGGACACCGAACACTGAAGCTTTCTTT.

The V gene is TRBV5-1, the J gene TRBJ2-5; 9 bases match TRBD1. This CDR3 comprises 15 residues. V shed 4 bases, J shed 3 bases, and the junction held 7 bases outside the gene matches. Germline lookup yields CDR1 SGHRS and CDR2 YFSETQ. The CDR3 DNA reads TGCGCCAGCAGCCTCGGGACAGGGCGGGAAGAGACCCAGTACTTC. Its protein product is CASSLGTGREETQYF. The entire variable domain, with the rest obtained from reference TRBV5-1 and TRBJ2-5, is as follows: KAGVTQTPRYLIKTRGQQVTLSCSPISGHRSVSWYQQTPGQGLQFLFEYFSETQRNKGNFPGRFSGRQFSNSRSEMNVSTLELGDSALYLCASSLGTGREETQYFGPGTRLLVL.

The gene calls are TRBV7-9 and TRBJ1-5, with D perhaps matching TRBD1 (5 bases). Germline CDR1 and CDR2: SEHNR and FQNEAQ (reference sequence). V was shortened by 1 base and J by 5 bases, with 9 bases between the two germline ends. The CDR3 sequence is 14 residues long. The CDR3 reads CASSLGGKDQPQHF. The CDR3 region has the DNA TGTGCCAGCAGCTTAGGGGGGAAGGATCAGCCCCAGCATTTT.

This clone has only a few counts. This sequence joins TRBV5-1 and TRBJ2-1; 7 bases line up with TRBD1. Germline loops: CDR1 SGHRS, CDR2 YFSETQ. The CDR3 runs to 14 residues. Trimming took 3 bases from V and 5 from J; bases not matched to a gene: 5. This CDR3 is CASSSGQYHNEQFF. The CDR3 nucleotides read TGCGCCAGCAGCTCGGGACAGTACCACAATGAGCAGTTCTTC.

J is TRBJ2-5 and V is TRBV30; D is unresolved. This CDR3 comprises 12 residues. The V gene's germline CDR1 is GTSNPN and CDR2 SVGIG (reference sequence). Trimming took 5 bases from V and 5 from J, leaving 12 bases between them. Here the CDR3 reads CAWAGVRETQYF. CDR3 coding DNA: TGTGCCTGGGCTGGGGTGAGGGAGACCCAGTACTTC. The whole variable domain, filled in from reference TRBV30 and TRBJ2-5, reads SQTIHQWPATLVQPVGSPLSLECTVEGTSNPNLYWYRQAAGRGLQLLFYSVGIGQISSEVPQNLSASRPQDRQFILSSKKLLLSDSGFYLCAWAGVRETQYFGPGTRLLVL.

The chain is built from TRBV29-1 and TRBJ1-3, with D possibly TRBD1 on 5 matching bases. Germline V gene lookup returns CDR1 SQVTM and CDR2 ANQGSEA. V lost 3 bases to trimming and J lost 0 bases, with 21 bases between them. The CDR3 extends over 18 amino acids. The CDR3 protein is CSVDLNGHPPFSGNTIYF. CDR3 in DNA: TGCAGCGTTGACCTAAACGGACACCCTCCTTTCTCTGGAAACACCATATATTTT.

J is TRBJ2-3 and V is TRBV7-2; 13 nucleotides align to TRBD2. The germline CDR1 and CDR2 sequences are SGHTA and FQGNSA. The V gene end was trimmed by 5 bases and the J gene end by 6 bases; junction bases not matched to a gene: 8. The CDR3 runs 16 residues. The CDR3 DNA reads as TGTGCCAGCAGCGACCGACTAGCGGGGGGTGCGGATACGCAGTATTTT. It specifies CASSDRLAGGADTQYF.

Only a few counts were recorded for this clone. The chain couples TRBV7-2 to TRBJ1-1, with D perhaps TRBD1 (6 bases). CDR1 SGHTA and CDR2 FQGNSA come from the germline V gene. The V gene lost 5 bases and the J gene lost 1 base, with 11 bases spanning the gap. The CDR3 loop spans 14 amino acids. The CDR3 reads CASSQGGRNTEAFF. CDR3 sequence (DNA): TGTGCCAGCAGCCAAGGGGGGCGGAACACTGAAGCTTTCTTT.

The J gene is TRBJ2-3, the V gene TRBV4-2; 15 nucleotides agree with TRBD2. From germline, CDR1 is LGHNA and CDR2 YNFKEQ. J was trimmed by 3 bases and V by 4 bases; bases with no gene match: 2. The CDR3 sequence is 16 residues long. The DNA of the CDR3 is TGTGCCAGCAGCCCCGGACTAGCGGGGGGGACAGATACGCAGTATTTT. Translating gives CASSPGLAGGTDTQYF.

In its sample, this clone was seen once. The chain is built from TRBV5-1 and TRBJ2-7; D uncertain. Trimming removed 4 bases from V and 0 bases from J, with 11 bases in between. The CDR3 length is 14 residues. Germline CDR1 is SGHRS and CDR2 is YFSETQ. The DNA for the CDR3 is TGCGCCAGCAGCCACAGTTCGAGCTCCTACGAGCAGTACTTC. Translating it yields CASSHSSSSYEQYF.

The J gene is TRBJ2-1, the V gene TRBV7-2; D might be TRBD1 (6 bases). CDR1 and CDR2 (germline): SGHTA, FQGNSA. The V gene lost 5 bases and the J gene lost 9 bases, with 14 bases spanning the gap. This CDR3 spans 13 amino acids. Here the CDR3 reads CASSLKQGIEQFF. As DNA, the CDR3 is TGTGCCAGCAGCCTAAAACAGGGAATTGAGCAGTTCTTC.